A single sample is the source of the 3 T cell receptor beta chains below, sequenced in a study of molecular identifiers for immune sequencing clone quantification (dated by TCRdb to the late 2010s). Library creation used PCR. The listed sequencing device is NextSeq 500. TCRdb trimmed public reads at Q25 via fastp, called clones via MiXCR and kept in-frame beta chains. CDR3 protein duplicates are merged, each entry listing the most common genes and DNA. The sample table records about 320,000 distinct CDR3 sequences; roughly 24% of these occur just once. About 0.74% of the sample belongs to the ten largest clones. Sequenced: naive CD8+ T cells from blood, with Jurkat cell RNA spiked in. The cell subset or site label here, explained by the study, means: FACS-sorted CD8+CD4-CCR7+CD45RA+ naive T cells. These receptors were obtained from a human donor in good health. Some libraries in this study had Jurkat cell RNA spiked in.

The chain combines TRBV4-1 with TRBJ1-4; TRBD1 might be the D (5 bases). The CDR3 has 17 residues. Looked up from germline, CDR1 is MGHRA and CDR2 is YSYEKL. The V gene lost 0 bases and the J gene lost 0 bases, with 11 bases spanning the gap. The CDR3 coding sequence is TGCGCCAGCAGCCAAGAGGACGGGGGGGCAACTAATGAAAAACTGTTTTTT. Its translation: CASSQEDGGATNEKLFF.

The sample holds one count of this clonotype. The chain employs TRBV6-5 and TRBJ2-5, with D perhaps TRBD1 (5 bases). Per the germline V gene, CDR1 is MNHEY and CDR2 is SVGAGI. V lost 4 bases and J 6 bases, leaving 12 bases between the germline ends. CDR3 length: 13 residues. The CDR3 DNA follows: TGTGCCAGCAGTTTAGGGGCCCTCCAGACCCAGTACTTC. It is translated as CASSLGALQTQYF.

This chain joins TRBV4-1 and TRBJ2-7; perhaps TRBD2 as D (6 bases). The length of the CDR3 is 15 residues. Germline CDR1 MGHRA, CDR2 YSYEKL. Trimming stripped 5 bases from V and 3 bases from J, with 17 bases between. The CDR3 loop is CASSAIRGFVYEQYF. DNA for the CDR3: TGCGCCAGCAGCGCGATACGGGGGTTTGTCTACGAGCAGTACTTC.